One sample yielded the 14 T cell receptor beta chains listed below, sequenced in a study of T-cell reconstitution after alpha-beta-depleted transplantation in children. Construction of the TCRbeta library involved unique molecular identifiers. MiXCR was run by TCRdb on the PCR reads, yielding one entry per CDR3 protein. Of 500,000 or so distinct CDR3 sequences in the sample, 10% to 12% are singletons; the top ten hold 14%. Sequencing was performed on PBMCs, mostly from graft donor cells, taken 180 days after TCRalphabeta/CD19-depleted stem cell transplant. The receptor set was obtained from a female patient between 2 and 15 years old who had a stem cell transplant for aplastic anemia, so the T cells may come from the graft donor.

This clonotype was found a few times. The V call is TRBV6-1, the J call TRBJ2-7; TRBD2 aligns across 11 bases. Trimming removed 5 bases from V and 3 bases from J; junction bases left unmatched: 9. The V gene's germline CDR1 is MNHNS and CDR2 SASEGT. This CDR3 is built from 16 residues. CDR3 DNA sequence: TGTGCCAGCAGTCAAACCACTACTAGCGGGAGCTACGAGCAGTACTTC. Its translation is CASSQTTTSGSYEQYF.

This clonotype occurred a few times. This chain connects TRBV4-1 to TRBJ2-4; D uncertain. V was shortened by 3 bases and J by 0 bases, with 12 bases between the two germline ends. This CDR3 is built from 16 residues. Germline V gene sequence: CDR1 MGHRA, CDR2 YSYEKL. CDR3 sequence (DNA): TGCGCCAGCAGCCATCATGGACGGCTAGCCAAAAACATTCAGTACTTC. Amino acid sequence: CASSHHGRLAKNIQYF.

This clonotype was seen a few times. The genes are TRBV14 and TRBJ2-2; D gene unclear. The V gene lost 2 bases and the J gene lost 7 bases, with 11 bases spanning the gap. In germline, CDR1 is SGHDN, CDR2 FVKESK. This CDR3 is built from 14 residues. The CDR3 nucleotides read TGTGCCAGCAGCCAATTTCACTATTACGGGGAGCTGTTTTTT. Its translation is CASSQFHYYGELFF.

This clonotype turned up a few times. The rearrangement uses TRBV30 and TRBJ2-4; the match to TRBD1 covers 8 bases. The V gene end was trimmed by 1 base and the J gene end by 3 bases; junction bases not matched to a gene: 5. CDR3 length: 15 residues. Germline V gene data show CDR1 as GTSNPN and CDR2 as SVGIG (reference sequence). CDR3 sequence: CAWSGLRGLKNIQYF. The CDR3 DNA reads TGTGCCTGGAGTGGACTCAGGGGGCTCAAAAACATTCAGTACTTC.

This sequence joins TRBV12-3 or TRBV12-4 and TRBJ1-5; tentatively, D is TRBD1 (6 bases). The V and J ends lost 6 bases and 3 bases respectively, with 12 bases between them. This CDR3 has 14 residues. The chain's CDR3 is CASRYDRINQPQHF. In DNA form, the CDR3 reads TGTGCCAGCAGGTACGACAGGATCAATCAGCCCCAGCATTTT.

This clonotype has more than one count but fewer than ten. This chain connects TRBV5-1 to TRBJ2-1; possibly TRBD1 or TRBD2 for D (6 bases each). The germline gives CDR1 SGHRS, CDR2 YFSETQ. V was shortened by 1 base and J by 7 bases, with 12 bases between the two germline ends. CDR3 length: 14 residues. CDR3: CASSLPGAGNEQFF. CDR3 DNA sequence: TGCGCCAGCAGCTTGCCGGGGGCGGGGAATGAGCAGTTCTTC. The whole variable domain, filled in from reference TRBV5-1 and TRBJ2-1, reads KAGVTQTPRYLIKTRGQQVTLSCSPISGHRSVSWYQQTPGQGLQFLFEYFSETQRNKGNFPGRFSGRQFSNSRSEMNVSTLELGDSALYLCASSLPGAGNEQFFGPGTRLTVL.

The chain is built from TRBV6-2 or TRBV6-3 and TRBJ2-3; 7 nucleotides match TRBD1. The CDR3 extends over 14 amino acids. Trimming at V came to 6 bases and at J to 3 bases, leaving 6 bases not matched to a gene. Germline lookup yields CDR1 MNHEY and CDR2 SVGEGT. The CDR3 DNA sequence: TGTGCCAGCAGAAGACAGGGAAATACAGATACGCAGTATTTT. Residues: CASRRQGNTDTQYF.

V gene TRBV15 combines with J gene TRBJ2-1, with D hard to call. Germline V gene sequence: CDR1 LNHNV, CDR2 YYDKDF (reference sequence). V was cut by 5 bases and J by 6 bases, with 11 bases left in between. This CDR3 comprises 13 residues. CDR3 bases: TGTGCCACCAGCCAACCCCTGGGCAATGAGCAGTTCTTC. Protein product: CATSQPLGNEQFF.

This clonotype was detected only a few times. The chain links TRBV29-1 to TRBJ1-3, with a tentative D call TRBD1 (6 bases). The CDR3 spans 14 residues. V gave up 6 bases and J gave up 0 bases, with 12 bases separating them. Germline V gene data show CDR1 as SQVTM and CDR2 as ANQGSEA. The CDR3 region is CSVSEQGSGNTIYF. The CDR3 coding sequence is TGCAGCGTGTCCGAACAGGGCTCTGGAAACACCATATATTTT.

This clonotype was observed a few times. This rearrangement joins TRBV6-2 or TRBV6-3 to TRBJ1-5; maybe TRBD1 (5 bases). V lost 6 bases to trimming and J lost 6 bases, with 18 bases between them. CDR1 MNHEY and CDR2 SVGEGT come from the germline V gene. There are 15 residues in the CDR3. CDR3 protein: CASSQPGQGGQPQHF. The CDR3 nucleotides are TGTGCCAGCAGCCAACCCGGGCAGGGCGGTCAGCCCCAGCATTTT.

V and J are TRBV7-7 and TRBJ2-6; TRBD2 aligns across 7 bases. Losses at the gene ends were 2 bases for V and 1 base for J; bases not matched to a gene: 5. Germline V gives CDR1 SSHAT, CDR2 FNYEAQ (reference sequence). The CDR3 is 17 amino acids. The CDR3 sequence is CASSLQGGASGANVLTF. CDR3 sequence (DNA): TGTGCCAGCAGCTTACAGGGAGGGGCGTCTGGGGCCAACGTCCTGACTTTC.

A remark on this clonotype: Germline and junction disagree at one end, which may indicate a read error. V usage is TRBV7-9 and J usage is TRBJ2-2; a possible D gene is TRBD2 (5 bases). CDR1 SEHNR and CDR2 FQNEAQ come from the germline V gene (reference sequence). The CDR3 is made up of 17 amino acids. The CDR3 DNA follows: TGTGCCAGCAGTTTAGCGCAAGGAAGACCGAACACCGGGGAGCTGTTTTTT. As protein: CASSLAQGRPNTGELFF.

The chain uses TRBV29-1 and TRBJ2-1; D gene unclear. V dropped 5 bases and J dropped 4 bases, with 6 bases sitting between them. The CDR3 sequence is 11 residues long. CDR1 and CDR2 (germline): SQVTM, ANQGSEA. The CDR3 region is CSVRRYNEQFF. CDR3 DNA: TGCAGCGTTCGCAGGTACAATGAGCAGTTCTTC.

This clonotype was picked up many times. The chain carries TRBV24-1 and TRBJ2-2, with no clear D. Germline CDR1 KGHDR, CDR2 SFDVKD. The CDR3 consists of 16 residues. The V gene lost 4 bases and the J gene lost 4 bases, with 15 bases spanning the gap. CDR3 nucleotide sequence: TGTGCCACCAGTGAGTCGGGCCGCTCCGGCACCGGGGAGCTGTTTTTT. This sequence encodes CATSESGRSGTGELFF.